Shown below are 18 T cell receptor beta chains from a single sample sequenced in a study of early T cells in non-severe SARS-CoV-2 infection. TCRdb reanalysed the 5' RACE reads using MiXCR and keeps one entry per CDR3 protein. Counted here are 60,000 to 75,000 distinct CDR3 sequences, approximately 12% occurring once; the ten biggest clones make up 5% to 8%. The sequenced sample consisted of whole blood. These receptors were obtained from an adult who was a healthcare worker with PCR-confirmed SARS-CoV-2 infection or an uninfected control (not recorded which).

This clonotype showed up just a few times. The chain links TRBV19 to TRBJ2-7; D perhaps matches TRBD2 (5 bases). The CDR3 is 13 amino acids. Looked up from germline, CDR1 is LNHDA and CDR2 is SQIVND (reference sequence). The V end was cut by 2 bases, the J end by 7 bases, with 12 bases between. CDR3 sequence (DNA): TGTGCCAGTAGTATAACTCCCAGAGGGGAGCAGTACTTC. Amino acids: CASSITPRGEQYF.

The sample holds a few counts of this clonotype. The rearrangement joins TRBV7-9 to TRBJ2-3; 10 nucleotides match TRBD2. This CDR3 has 14 residues. The ends lost 4 bases at V and 5 bases at J; junction bases unmatched: 3. CDR1 is SEHNR and CDR2 is FQNEAQ in the germline V gene (reference sequence). CDR3 in amino acids: CASSWVAGGDTQYF. In DNA, the CDR3 is TGTGCCAGCAGCTGGGTAGCGGGAGGAGATACGCAGTATTTT.

This clonotype was seen at least ten times. The genes are TRBV29-1 and TRBJ1-1; no firm D call. V dropped 5 bases and J dropped 3 bases, with 7 bases sitting between them. Germline lookup yields CDR1 SQVTM and CDR2 ANQGSEA. The CDR3 spans 11 residues. The DNA of the CDR3 is TGCAGCGTTAGCCGGGACACTGAAGCTTTCTTT. It codes for CSVSRDTEAFF.

This clonotype was seen many times. The genes are TRBV28 and TRBJ1-2; D ambiguous. Germline V CDR1 and CDR2: MDHEN, SYDVKM. This CDR3 is built from 15 residues. V dropped 1 base and J dropped 7 bases, with 16 bases sitting between them. CDR3 DNA: TGTGCCAGCAGTTTATCCTCTCACACCGGGGTTGGCTACACCTTC. Encoded protein: CASSLSSHTGVGYTF.

This clonotype was seen at least ten times. This chain links TRBV20-1 with TRBJ2-7; 7 bases agree with TRBD1. Looked up from germline, CDR1 is DFQATT and CDR2 is SNEGSKA (reference sequence). This CDR3 region has 13 residues. V lost 5 bases and J lost 2; bases outside the gene matches: 6. The CDR3: CSAVTGWAYEQYF. In nucleotides, the CDR3 is TGCAGTGCTGTGACAGGGTGGGCCTACGAGCAGTACTTC.

Comments on this clonotype: A clone one base away is much larger, so this may be a read error. This sequence joins TRBV29-1 and TRBJ2-2; no reliable D call. The germline V and J ends were trimmed by 5 bases and 4 bases, with 11 bases remaining between them. Germline CDR1 SQVTM, CDR2 ANQGSEA. The CDR3 loop spans 13 amino acids. DNA of the CDR3: TGCAGCGTTTTTATTGTGAGCACCGGGGAGCTGTTTTTT. Protein product: CSVFIVSTGELFF.

This sequence joins TRBV6-5 and TRBJ1-2; no clear D gene. The CDR3 has 13 amino acids. Trimming removed 2 bases at V and 4 bases at J, with 8 bases between. The germline V gene encodes CDR1 MNHEY and CDR2 SVGAGI. This chain's CDR3 is CASSYPGSYGYTF. DNA of the CDR3: TGTGCCAGCAGTTACCCCGGCAGCTATGGCTACACCTTC.

The chain joins TRBV12-3 or TRBV12-4 to TRBJ2-7, with 12 bases matching TRBD1. The junction had 2 bases not matched to a gene; V was cut back by 0 bases and J by 2 bases. This CDR3 spans 16 amino acids. The CDR3 region has the DNA TGTGCCAGCAGTTTAGCCGGGACAGGGGGCCCCTACGAGCAGTACTTC. As protein: CASSLAGTGGPYEQYF.

CDR3 DNA sequence: TGCAGCGTTGAAGATCTTCTGCGGGGATTTACCTACAATGAGCAGTTCTTC. Translating it yields CSVEDLLRGFTYNEQFF. The J gene is TRBJ2-1, the V gene TRBV29-1; a weak D match, TRBD2 (6 bases). Between the trimmed V and J ends, which lost 0 bases and 2 bases, there was a span of 17 bases. Germline loops: CDR1 SQVTM, CDR2 ANQGSEA. The CDR3 extends over 17 amino acids.

This clonotype has only a few counts. The rearrangement links TRBV5-4 to TRBJ2-5; a weak D match, TRBD1 (5 bases). The CDR3 covers 15 residues. The germline V and J ends were trimmed by 1 base and 4 bases, with 14 bases remaining between them. Germline-derived CDR1 and CDR2 are SGHNT and YYREEE (reference sequence). The CDR3 bases are TGTGCCAGCAGCTTGACGTCCAGGGAAGGAGAGACCCAGTACTTC. This sequence encodes CASSLTSREGETQYF. Together with reference TRBV5-4 and TRBJ2-5, the CDR3 gives the full variable domain: ETGVTQSPTHLIKTRGQQVTLRCSSQSGHNTVSWYQQALGQGPQFIFQYYREEENGRGNFPPRFSGLQFPNYSSELNVNALELDDSALYLCASSLTSREGETQYFGPGTRLLVL.

The sample holds a few counts of this clonotype. The chain has TRBV7-2 and TRBJ1-5, with a weak D call TRBD1 (5 bases). Germline V gene lookup returns CDR1 SGHTA and CDR2 FQGNSA. The ends were cut back, 2 bases at V and 7 bases at J, with 12 bases in the middle. The CDR3 runs to 14 residues. The CDR3 loop is CASSLINGAQPQHF. In nucleotides, the CDR3 is TGTGCCAGCAGCTTAATCAACGGGGCCCAGCCCCAGCATTTT.

Many counts were recorded for this clonotype. Here the CDR3 reads CASSQDHVSNQPQHF. The DNA for the CDR3 is TGCGCCAGCAGCCAAGATCATGTGAGCAATCAGCCCCAGCATTTT. The V gene is TRBV4-1, the J gene TRBJ1-5; D not resolved. CDR1 MGHRA and CDR2 YSYEKL come from the germline V gene. The CDR3 length is 15 residues. The ends were cut back, 0 bases at V and 1 base at J, with 7 bases in the middle.

The chain is built from TRBV13 and TRBJ2-5; perhaps TRBD1 as D (5 bases). V lost 1 base and J lost 8, with 14 bases in between. CDR3 length: 14 amino acids. CDR1 is PRHDT and CDR2 is FYEKMQ in the germline V gene (reference sequence). The DNA for the CDR3 is TGTGCCAGCAGCTTAGCCCCGGGCCAGGGTACCCAGTACTTC. This gives the protein CASSLAPGQGTQYF.

This clonotype was detected ten times or more. V usage is TRBV18 and J usage is TRBJ2-1; 7 positions match TRBD1. The CDR3 length is 15 residues. V was pared by 1 base and J by 5 bases, with 5 bases of the junction left unmatched. The germline V gene encodes CDR1 KGHSH and CDR2 LQKENI. In nucleotides, the CDR3 is TGTGCCAGCTCACCACAGACGGGGACAGACAATGAGCAGTTCTTC. It is translated as CASSPQTGTDNEQFF.

This clonotype was found many times. The chain joins TRBV12-3 or TRBV12-4 to TRBJ1-6; D is ambiguous. This CDR3 comprises 14 residues. V was cut by 2 bases and J by 6 bases, with 8 bases left in between. The CDR3 region has the DNA TGTGCCAGCAGTTTAACGGCAGTTAATTCACCCCTCCACTTT. It codes for CASSLTAVNSPLHF.

This clonotype appeared many times. CDR3 residues: CASSEGTAEAFF. The CDR3 DNA sequence: TGCGCCAGCAGTGAGGGGACAGCAGAAGCTTTCTTT. The rearrangement uses TRBV10-2 and TRBJ1-1, with 7 positions matching TRBD1. The CDR3 is made up of 12 amino acids. V lost 2 bases, J lost 8 bases, and 2 bases stayed unmatched. Per the germline V gene, CDR1 is WSHSY and CDR2 is SAAADI.

The chain carries TRBV29-1 and TRBJ2-3; D is perhaps TRBD2 (5 bases). The CDR3 covers 14 residues. V gave up 6 bases and J gave up 4 bases, with 17 bases separating them. Germline V gene lookup returns CDR1 SQVTM and CDR2 ANQGSEA. CDR3 residues: CSVLPGGNSDTQYF. CDR3 nucleotide sequence: TGCAGCGTCCTCCCCGGAGGCAATTCAGATACGCAGTATTTT.

This clonotype was observed a handful of times. The V call is TRBV19, the J call TRBJ2-2; TRBD2 matches 11 bases. Trimming removed 1 base from V and 5 bases from J; junction bases left unmatched: 3. The V gene's germline CDR1 is LNHDA and CDR2 SQIVND (reference sequence). This CDR3 has 16 residues. The CDR3 sequence is CASSIASGGLTGELFF. The CDR3 nucleotides read TGTGCCAGTAGTATAGCTAGCGGGGGGCTTACCGGGGAGCTGTTTTTT.